This entry describes one TCR beta chain. Its antigen is undetermined. Germline CDR1 and CDR2: SGHTA and FQGNSA. The CDR3 sequence is 18 residues long. Between the trimmed V and J ends, which lost 4 bases and 2 bases, there was a span of 24 bases. This sample is drawn from a study of a mutant IDH1 vaccine in newly diagnosed glioma. Study overall: Beginning 4-6 weeks after radiotherapy alone, or with temozolomide cycles, vaccination took place. Before enrollment, patients got radiotherapy alone, temozolomide alone, or mostly the combination. The study, taken as a whole, reports: Among all patients, vaccine-induced immune responses occurred in approximately 93%.

Time point: week 35, safety follow-up. Vaccine doses each comprised 300 ug of mutant IDH1 20-mer peptide, with topical imiquimod. The repertoire was sequenced with immunoSEQ multiplex PCR; TCRdb's copy has only in-frame clones and lacks some. This table has about 44,000 clones, 81% appearing once. This chain uses TRBV7-2 with TRBJ2-7; the D gene is possibly TRBD1 (5 bases). This clonotype originated in a woman in her thirties or forties with glioma. Some clones in this sample may be carry-over from other donors' samples. The specimen comprised PBMCs, sampled from a glioma patient whose treatment included an IDH1 peptide vaccine. The DNA of the CDR3 is TGTGCCAGCAGCTCCCTGGGCACAGGCTTCGGATCGACCTACGAGCAGTACTTC. Encoded protein: CASSSLGTGFGSTYEQYF.